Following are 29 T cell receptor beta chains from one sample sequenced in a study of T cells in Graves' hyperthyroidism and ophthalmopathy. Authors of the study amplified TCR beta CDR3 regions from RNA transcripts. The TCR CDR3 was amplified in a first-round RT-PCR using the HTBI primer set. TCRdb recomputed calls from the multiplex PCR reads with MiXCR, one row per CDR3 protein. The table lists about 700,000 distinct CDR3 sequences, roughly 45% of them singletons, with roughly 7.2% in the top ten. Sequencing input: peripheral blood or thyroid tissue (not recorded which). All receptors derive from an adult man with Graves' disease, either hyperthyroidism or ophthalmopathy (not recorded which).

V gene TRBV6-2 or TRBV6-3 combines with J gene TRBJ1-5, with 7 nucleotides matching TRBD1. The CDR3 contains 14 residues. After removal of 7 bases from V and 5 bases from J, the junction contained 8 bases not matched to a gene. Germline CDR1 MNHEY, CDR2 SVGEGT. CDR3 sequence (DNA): TGTGCCAGCAAACCCACAGGGGTCGATCAGCCCCAGCATTTT. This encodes CASKPTGVDQPQHF.

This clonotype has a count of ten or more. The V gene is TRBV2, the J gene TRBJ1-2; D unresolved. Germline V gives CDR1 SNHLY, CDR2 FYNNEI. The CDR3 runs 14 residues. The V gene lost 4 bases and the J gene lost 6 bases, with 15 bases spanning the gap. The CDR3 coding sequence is TGTGCCAGCAGTGTGGCAGGCCCCGGAGATGGCTACACCTTC. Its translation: CASSVAGPGDGYTF.

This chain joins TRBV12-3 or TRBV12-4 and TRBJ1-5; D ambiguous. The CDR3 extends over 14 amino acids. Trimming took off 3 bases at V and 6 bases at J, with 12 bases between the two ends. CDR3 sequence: CASSFGRTFQPQHF. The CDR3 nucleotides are TGTGCCAGCAGTTTCGGCCGGACTTTTCAGCCCCAGCATTTT.

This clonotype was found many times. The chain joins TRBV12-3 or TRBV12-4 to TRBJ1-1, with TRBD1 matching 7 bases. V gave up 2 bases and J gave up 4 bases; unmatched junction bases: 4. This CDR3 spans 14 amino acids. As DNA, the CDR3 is TGTGCCAGCAGTTTAATCGCAGGGGGCACTGAAGCTTTCTTT. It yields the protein CASSLIAGGTEAFF.

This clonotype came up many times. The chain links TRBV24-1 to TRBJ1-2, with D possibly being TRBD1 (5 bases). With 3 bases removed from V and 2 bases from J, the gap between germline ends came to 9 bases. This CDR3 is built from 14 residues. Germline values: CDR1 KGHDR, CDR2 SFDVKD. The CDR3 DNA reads TGTGCCACCAGTGATCGCAGGGTAAACTATGGCTACACCTTC. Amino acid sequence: CATSDRRVNYGYTF.

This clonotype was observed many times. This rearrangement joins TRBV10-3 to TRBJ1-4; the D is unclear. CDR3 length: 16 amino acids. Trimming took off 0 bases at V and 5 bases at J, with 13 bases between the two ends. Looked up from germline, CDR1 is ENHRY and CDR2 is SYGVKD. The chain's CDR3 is CAISESVWASNEKLFF. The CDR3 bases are TGTGCCATCAGTGAGTCGGTTTGGGCATCAAATGAAAAACTGTTTTTT.

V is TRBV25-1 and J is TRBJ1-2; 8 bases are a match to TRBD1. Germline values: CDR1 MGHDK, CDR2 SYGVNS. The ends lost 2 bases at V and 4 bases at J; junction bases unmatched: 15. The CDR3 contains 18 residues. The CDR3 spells CASSEEGARTGLTYGYTF. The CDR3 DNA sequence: TGTGCCAGCAGTGAAGAGGGGGCCAGGACAGGGCTGACCTATGGCTACACCTTC.

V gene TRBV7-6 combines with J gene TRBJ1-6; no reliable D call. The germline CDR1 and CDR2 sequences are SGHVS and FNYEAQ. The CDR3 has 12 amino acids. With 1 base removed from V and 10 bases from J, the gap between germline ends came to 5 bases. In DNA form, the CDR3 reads TGTGCCAGCAGCTTAGGGGTGTCACCCCTCCACTTT. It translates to CASSLGVSPLHF.

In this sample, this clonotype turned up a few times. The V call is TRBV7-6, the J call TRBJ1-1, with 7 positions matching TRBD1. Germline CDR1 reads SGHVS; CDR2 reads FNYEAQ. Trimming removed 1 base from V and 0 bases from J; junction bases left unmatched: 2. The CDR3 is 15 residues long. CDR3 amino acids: CASSLGRGVNTEAFF. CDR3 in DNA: TGTGCCAGCAGCTTAGGCAGGGGGGTGAACACTGAAGCTTTCTTT.

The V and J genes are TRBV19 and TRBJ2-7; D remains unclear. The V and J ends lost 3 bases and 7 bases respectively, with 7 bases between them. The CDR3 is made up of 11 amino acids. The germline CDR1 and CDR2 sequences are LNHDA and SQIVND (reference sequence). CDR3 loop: CASSIGEEQYF. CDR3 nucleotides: TGTGCCAGTAGTATTGGGGAAGAGCAGTACTTC.

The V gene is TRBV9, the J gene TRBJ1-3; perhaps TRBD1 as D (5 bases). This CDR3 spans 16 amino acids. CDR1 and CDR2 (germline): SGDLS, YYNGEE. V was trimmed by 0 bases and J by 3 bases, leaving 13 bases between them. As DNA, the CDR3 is TGTGCCAGCAGCGTAGAGTTGAGGGGTGATGGAAACACCATATATTTT. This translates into CASSVELRGDGNTIYF.

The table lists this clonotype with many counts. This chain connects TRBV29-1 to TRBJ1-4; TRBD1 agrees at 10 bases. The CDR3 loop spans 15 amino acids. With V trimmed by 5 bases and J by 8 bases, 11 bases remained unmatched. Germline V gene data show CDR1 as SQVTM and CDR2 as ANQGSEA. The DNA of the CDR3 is TGCAGCGTTCGAAATAGGGACAGGGGTTCGGAAAAACTGTTTTTT. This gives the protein CSVRNRDRGSEKLFF.

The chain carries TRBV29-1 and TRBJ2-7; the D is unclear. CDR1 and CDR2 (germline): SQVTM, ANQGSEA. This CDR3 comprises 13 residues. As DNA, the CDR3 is TGCAGTCCCGCCCTCGGGTCGGCCTACGAGCAGTACTTC. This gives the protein CSPALGSAYEQYF.

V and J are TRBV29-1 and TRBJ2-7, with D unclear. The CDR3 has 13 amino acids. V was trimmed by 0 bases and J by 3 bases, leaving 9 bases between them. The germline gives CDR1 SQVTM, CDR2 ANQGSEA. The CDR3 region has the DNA TGCAGCGTTGAAGATCGGGTCGGCTACGAGCAGTACTTC. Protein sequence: CSVEDRVGYEQYF.

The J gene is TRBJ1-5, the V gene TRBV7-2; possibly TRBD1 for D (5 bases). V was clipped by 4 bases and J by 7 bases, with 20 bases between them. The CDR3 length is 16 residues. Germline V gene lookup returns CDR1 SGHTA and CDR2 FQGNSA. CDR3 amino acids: CASSSSWDSLEQPQHF. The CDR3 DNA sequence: TGTGCCAGCAGCTCGTCCTGGGACTCACTAGAACAGCCCCAGCATTTT.

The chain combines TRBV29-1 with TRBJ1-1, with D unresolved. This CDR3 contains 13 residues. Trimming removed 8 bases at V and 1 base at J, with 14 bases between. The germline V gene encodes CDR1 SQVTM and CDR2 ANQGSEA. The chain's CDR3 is CSLVAGKNTEAFF. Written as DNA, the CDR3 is TGCAGCTTAGTTGCAGGCAAGAACACTGAAGCTTTCTTT.

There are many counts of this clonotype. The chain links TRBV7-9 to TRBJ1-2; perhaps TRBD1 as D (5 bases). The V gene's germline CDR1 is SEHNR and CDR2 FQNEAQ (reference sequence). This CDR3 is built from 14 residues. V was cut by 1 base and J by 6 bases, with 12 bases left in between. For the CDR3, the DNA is TGTGCCAGCAGCTTAGATCGGGGCTTGGATGGCTACACCTTC. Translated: CASSLDRGLDGYTF.

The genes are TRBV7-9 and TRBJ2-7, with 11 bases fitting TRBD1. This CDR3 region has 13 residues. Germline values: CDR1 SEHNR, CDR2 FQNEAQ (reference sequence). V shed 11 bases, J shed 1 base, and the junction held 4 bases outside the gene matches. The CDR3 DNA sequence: TGTGCCTGCGGGACAGGGGGTTCCTACGAGCAGTACTTC. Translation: CACGTGGSYEQYF.

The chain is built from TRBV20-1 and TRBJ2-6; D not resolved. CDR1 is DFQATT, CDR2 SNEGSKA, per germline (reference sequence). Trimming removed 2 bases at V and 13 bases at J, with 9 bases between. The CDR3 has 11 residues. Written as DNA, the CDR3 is TGCAGTGCTAGACGGCCGGAGGTCCTGACTTTC. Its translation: CSARRPEVLTF.

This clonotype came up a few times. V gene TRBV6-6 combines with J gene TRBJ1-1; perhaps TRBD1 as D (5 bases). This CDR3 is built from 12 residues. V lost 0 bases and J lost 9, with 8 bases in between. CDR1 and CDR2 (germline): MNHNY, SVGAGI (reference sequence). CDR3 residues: CASSYSRDQAFF. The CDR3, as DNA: TGTGCCAGCAGTTACTCGAGGGACCAAGCTTTCTTT.

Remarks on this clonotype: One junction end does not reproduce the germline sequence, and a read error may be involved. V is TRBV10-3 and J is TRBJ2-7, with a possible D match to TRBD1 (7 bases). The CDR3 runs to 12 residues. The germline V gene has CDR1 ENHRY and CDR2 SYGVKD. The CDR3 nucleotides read TGTGCCAGCAGTTCCAGGGGGGTCGAGCAGTACTTC. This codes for CASSSRGVEQYF.

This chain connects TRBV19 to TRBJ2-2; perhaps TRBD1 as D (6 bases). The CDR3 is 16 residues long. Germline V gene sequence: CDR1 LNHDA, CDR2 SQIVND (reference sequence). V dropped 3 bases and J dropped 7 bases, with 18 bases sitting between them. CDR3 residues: CASSIYIATGHGELFF. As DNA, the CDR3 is TGTGCCAGTAGTATTTATATTGCGACAGGACACGGGGAGCTGTTTTTT.

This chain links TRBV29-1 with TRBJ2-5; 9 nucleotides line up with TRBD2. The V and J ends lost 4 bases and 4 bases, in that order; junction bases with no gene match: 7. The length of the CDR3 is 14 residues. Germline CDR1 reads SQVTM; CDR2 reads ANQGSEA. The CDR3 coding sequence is TGCAGCGTTGCGGGTAGCGGGGGAGGAGAGACCCAGTACTTC. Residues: CSVAGSGGGETQYF.

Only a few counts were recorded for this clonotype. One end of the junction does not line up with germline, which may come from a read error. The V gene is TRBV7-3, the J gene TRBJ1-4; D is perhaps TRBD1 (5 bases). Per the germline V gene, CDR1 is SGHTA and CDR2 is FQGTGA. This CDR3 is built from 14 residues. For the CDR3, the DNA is TGCGCCAGCAGCTCACAGGACGATAATGAAAAACTGTTTTTT. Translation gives CASSSQDDNEKLFF.

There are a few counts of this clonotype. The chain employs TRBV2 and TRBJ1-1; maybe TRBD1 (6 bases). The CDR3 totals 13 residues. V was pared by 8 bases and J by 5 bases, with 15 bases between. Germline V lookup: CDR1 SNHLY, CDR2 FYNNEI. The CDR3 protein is CASQPGEGTEAFF. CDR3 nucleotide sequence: TGTGCCAGCCAACCAGGGGAAGGTACTGAAGCTTTCTTT. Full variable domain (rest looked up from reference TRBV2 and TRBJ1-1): EPEVTQTPSHQVTQMGQEVILRCVPISNHLYFYWYRQILGQKVEFLVSFYNNEISEKSEIFDDQFSVERPDGSNFTLKIRSTKLEDSAMYFCASQPGEGTEAFFGQGTRLTVV.

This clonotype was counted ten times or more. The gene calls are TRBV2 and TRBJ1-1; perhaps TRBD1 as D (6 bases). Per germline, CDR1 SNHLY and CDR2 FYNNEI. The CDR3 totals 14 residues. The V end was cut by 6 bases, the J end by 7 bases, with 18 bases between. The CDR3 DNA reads TGTGCCAGCAGAGAACAGGGATGGATAGGTGAAGCTTTCTTT. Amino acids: CASREQGWIGEAFF.

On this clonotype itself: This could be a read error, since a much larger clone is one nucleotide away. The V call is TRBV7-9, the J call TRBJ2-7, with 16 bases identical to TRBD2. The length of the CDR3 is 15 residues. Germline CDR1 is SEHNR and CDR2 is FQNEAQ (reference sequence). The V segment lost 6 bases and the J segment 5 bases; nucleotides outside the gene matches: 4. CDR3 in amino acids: CASSGTSGRANEQYF. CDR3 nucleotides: TGTGCCAGCAGTGGGACTAGCGGGAGGGCCAACGAGCAGTACTTC.

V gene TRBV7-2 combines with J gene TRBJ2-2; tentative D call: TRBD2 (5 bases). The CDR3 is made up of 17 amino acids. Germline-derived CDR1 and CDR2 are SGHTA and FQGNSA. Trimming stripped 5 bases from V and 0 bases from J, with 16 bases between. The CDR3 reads CASSLSTGKANTGELFF. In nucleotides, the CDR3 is TGTGCCAGCAGCCTAAGCACCGGGAAGGCGAACACCGGGGAGCTGTTTTTT.

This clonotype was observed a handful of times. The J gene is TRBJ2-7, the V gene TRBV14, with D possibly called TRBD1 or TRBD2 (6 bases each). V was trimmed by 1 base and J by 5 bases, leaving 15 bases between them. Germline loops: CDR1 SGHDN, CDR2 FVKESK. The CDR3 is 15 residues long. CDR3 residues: CASSQASRGRDEQYF. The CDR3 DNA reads TGTGCCAGCAGCCAAGCTAGCCGGGGGCGGGACGAGCAGTACTTC.